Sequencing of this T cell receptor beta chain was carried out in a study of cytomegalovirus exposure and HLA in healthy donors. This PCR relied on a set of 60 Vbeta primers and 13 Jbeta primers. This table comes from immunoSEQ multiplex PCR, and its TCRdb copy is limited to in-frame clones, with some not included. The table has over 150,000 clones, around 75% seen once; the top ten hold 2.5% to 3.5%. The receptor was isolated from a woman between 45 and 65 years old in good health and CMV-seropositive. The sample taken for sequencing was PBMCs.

The CDR3 loop is CASSRNRGYEKLFF. CDR3 coding DNA: TGTGCCAGCTCACGCAACAGGGGGTACGAAAAACTGTTTTTT. V and J are TRBV18 and TRBJ1-4, with TRBD1 identical over 8 bases. With 4 bases clipped from V and 8 bases from J, the junction kept 6 bases outside the gene matches. The CDR3 runs to 14 residues. Germline V lookup: CDR1 KGHSH, CDR2 LQKENI.